The 8 T cell receptor beta chains given below trace back to one sample, sequenced in a study of blood T cells in healthy people across ages. PCR was performed a second time for about 7 to 12 cycles using a sample-barcoded 5' primer and a J-beta primer mix. Via MiXCR, TCRdb re-called the 5' RACE reads, giving one row per CDR3 protein. The sample shows fewer than 950,000 distinct CDR3 sequences, about 55% of them seen only once. Sequenced: blood. These receptors all come from an elderly man in good health.

The V gene is TRBV6-6, the J gene TRBJ2-3; maybe TRBD1 (6 bases). V was shortened by 4 bases and J by 14 bases, with 22 bases between the two germline ends. This CDR3 has 14 residues. CDR1 and CDR2 from the germline V gene are MNHNY and SVGAGI (reference sequence). Written as DNA, the CDR3 is TGTGCCAGCAGTTCTTCAGGGGAGCACAGATACGCGTATTTT. Protein sequence: CASSSSGEHRYAYF.

This clonotype was recorded a few times. CDR3 loop: CASSFGGEKLFF. The CDR3 DNA reads as TGTGCCAGCAGTTTTGGAGGAGAAAAACTGTTTTTT. This chain links TRBV27 with TRBJ1-4; D gene uncertain. V dropped 3 bases and J dropped 8 bases, with 7 bases sitting between them. From germline, CDR1 is MNHEY and CDR2 SMNVEV (reference sequence). The CDR3 totals 12 residues. The complete variable domain, with remaining parts taken from reference TRBV27 and TRBJ1-4, reads EAQVTQNPRYLITVTGKKLTVTCSQNMNHEYMSWYRQDPGLGLRQIYYSMNVEVTDKGDVPEGYKVSRKEKRNFPLILESPSPNQTSLYFCASSFGGEKLFFGSGTQLSVL.

The chain links TRBV12-3 or TRBV12-4 to TRBJ1-4; TRBD1 matches 8 bases. The CDR3 length is 14 residues. V was clipped by 10 bases and J by 4 bases; unmatched bases: 8. The CDR3 loop is CATRGQGINEKLFF. For the CDR3, the DNA is TGTGCCACCAGGGGGCAGGGGATTAATGAAAAACTGTTTTTT.

The chain is built from TRBV20-1 and TRBJ2-1; 9 bases line up with TRBD2. J lost 7 bases, V lost 1 base, and 8 bases had no gene match. The CDR3 has 15 residues. Germline CDR1 reads DFQATT; CDR2 reads SNEGSKA (reference sequence). CDR3 protein: CSARVVSGRYNEQFF. CDR3 nucleotide sequence: TGCAGTGCTAGAGTGGTTAGCGGGAGATATAATGAGCAGTTCTTC.

As concerns this clonotype: Relative to the germline gene, one junction end is altered; a read error may explain this. The J gene is TRBJ1-5, the V gene TRBV4-2, with D perhaps TRBD1 (6 bases). Germline V gene sequence: CDR1 LGHNA, CDR2 YNFKEQ. CDR3 length equals 17 residues. In DNA, the CDR3 is TGTGTCAGCAGCCAAGAGGGGGGGGCAACTAGCAATCAGCCCCAGCATTTT. It encodes CVSSQEGGATSNQPQHF.

This clonotype was recorded once. V usage is TRBV12-3 or TRBV12-4 and J usage is TRBJ2-7; TRBD2 matches at 13 bases. The DNA matches TRBJ2-5 better at its end, which makes the J call doubtful. The CDR3 contains 16 residues. The CDR3 bases are TGTGCCAGCAGTAGCCCCGGGACTAGCGGGGAAGAGACCCAGTACTTC. This sequence encodes CASSSPGTSGEETQYF.

The count of this clonotype is one. This sequence joins TRBV24-1 and TRBJ2-7; 7 bases are shared with TRBD2. CDR1 and CDR2 from the germline V gene are KGHDR and SFDVKD. This CDR3 spans 14 amino acids. The trim removed 7 bases at V and 7 bases at J, leaving 12 bases unmatched. The CDR3 sequence: CATRAGGTYNEQYF. CDR3 DNA: TGTGCCACCAGGGCCGGGGGGACCTACAATGAGCAGTACTTC.

There are a few counts of this clonotype. CDR3 in amino acids: CSARSGSNEQFF. Here the CDR3 DNA reads TGCAGTGCTAGATCCGGGAGTAATGAGCAGTTCTTC. The rearrangement links TRBV20-1 to TRBJ2-1; D is possibly TRBD2 (6 bases). The CDR3 is 12 amino acids. V gave up 2 bases and J gave up 7 bases, with 9 bases separating them. Germline lookup yields CDR1 DFQATT and CDR2 SNEGSKA (reference sequence).